The 25 T cell receptor beta chains below all came from one sample that was sequenced in a study of control samples from healthy donors and cancer patients. The repertoire was sequenced with immunoSEQ multiplex PCR; TCRdb's copy has only in-frame clones and lacks some. The sample lists 110,000 or so clones; 80% to 90% were seen once. The specimen sequenced was blood. The origin of the receptors is a man aged 25-45 years in good health.

The chain couples TRBV5-1 to TRBJ1-2, with 9 positions matching TRBD1. The trim removed 4 bases at V and 2 bases at J, leaving 3 bases unmatched. Germline V CDR1 and CDR2: SGHRS, YFSETQ. The CDR3 totals 14 residues. The CDR3 region is CASSTGQGNYGYTF. CDR3 in DNA: TGCGCCAGCAGCACGGGACAGGGAAACTATGGCTACACCTTC. The variable domain in full, with the rest retrieved from reference TRBV5-1 and TRBJ1-2, is KAGVTQTPRYLIKTRGQQVTLSCSPISGHRSVSWYQQTPGQGLQFLFEYFSETQRNKGNFPGRFSGRQFSNSRSEMNVSTLELGDSALYLCASSTGQGNYGYTFGSGTRLTVV.

The DNA for the CDR3 is TGCGCCAGCAGCTTGAACCGAGGAAGGAACACTGAAGCTTTCTTT. As protein: CASSLNRGRNTEAFF. V and J are TRBV5-1 and TRBJ1-1; D is undetermined. Germline CDR1 SGHRS, CDR2 YFSETQ. The V gene lost 1 base and the J gene lost 1 base, with 11 bases spanning the gap. The CDR3 sequence is 15 residues long.

This clone was counted only a few times. The chain joins TRBV12-3 or TRBV12-4 to TRBJ1-6, with D unresolved. The V and J ends lost 5 bases and 7 bases respectively, with 6 bases between them. This CDR3 is built from 12 residues. The CDR3 DNA reads TGTGCCAGCAGTGGCCTGAATTCACCCCTCCACTTT. Encoded protein: CASSGLNSPLHF.

This clone was recorded once. This chain connects TRBV9 to TRBJ1-1, with 8 bases identical to TRBD1. Unmatched junction bases numbered 5, after V lost 4 bases and J lost 0 bases. Per the germline V gene, CDR1 is SGDLS and CDR2 is YYNGEE. The CDR3 extends over 15 amino acids. This chain's CDR3 is CASSSGGAMNTEAFF. CDR3 sequence (DNA): TGTGCCAGCAGCTCAGGGGGCGCCATGAACACTGAAGCTTTCTTT.

This clone was observed a single time. This chain connects TRBV28 to TRBJ1-1; 8 bases are shared with TRBD1. Germline-derived CDR1 and CDR2 are MDHEN and SYDVKM. The CDR3 is 14 residues long. The ends lost 5 bases at V and 3 bases at J; junction bases unmatched: 5. DNA of the CDR3: TGTGCCAGCAGTCCCGGACAGGGCGACACTGAAGCTTTCTTT. Translated: CASSPGQGDTEAFF.

The chain links TRBV19 to TRBJ1-5, with D possibly matching TRBD1 (5 bases). Germline-derived CDR1 and CDR2 are LNHDA and SQIVND (reference sequence). The V and J ends lost 1 base and 6 bases respectively, with 16 bases between them. This CDR3 is 16 amino acids long. Here the CDR3 reads CASSIAPQGFGQPQHF. CDR3 bases: TGTGCCAGTAGTATAGCACCCCAGGGATTCGGTCAGCCCCAGCATTTT.

The V and J genes are TRBV21-1 and TRBJ2-7; the table's D call, TRBD1, was not checked against the DNA. TRBV21-1 is a pseudogene locus. The CDR3 is 15 residues long. The CDR3 loop reads CASSKATGGRSEQYV. In nucleotides, the CDR3 is TGTGCCAGCAGCAAAGCTACAGGGGGTCGGAGCGAGCAGTACGTC.

The chain carries TRBV29-1 and TRBJ2-1; tentatively, D is TRBD1 (6 bases). This CDR3 has 14 residues. The germline gives CDR1 SQVTM, CDR2 ANQGSEA. The germline V and J ends were trimmed by 4 bases and 0 bases, with 10 bases remaining between them. The CDR3 loop reads CSVGGPSSYNEQFF. In DNA form, the CDR3 reads TGCAGCGTTGGGGGGCCTAGCTCCTACAATGAGCAGTTCTTC.

The CDR3 nucleotides are TGTGCCAGCTCACGAGATGGGCTCAAGGTGGGGACCCAGTACTTC. Translated, it gives CASSRDGLKVGTQYF. The rearrangement joins TRBV18 to TRBJ2-5, with D uncertain. Trimming shortened V by 4 bases and J by 7 bases, and 19 bases separated the two germline ends. Germline V gene lookup returns CDR1 KGHSH and CDR2 LQKENI. This CDR3 comprises 15 residues.

The V and J genes are TRBV19 and TRBJ1-2, with 11 bases matching TRBD1. The CDR3 is 15 residues long. The V segment lost 5 bases and the J segment 7 bases; nucleotides outside the gene matches: 9. Germline CDR1 reads LNHDA; CDR2 reads SQIVND (reference sequence). CDR3 nucleotide sequence: TGTGCCAGTAGTTTGGACAGGGGGCAGGAGGGTGGCTACACCTTC. It codes for CASSLDRGQEGGYTF.

This clone was detected once. The gene calls are TRBV10-3 and TRBJ2-5; no firm D call. This CDR3 region has 14 residues. V was clipped by 6 bases and J by 2 bases, with 13 bases between them. Germline loops: CDR1 ENHRY, CDR2 SYGVKD. The CDR3 nucleotides read TGTGCCATCAGAGAGAGGCTGGAACAAGAGACCCAGTACTTC. It is translated as CAIRERLEQETQYF.

The chain uses TRBV5-8 and TRBJ2-2; D is unresolved. Germline V gene sequence: CDR1 SGHTS, CDR2 YDEGEE. V was shortened by 0 bases and J by 1 base, with 4 bases between the two germline ends. CDR3 length: 14 amino acids. The CDR3 DNA reads TGTGCCAGCAGCTTGGGGGAGAACACCGGGGAGCTGTTTTTT. Amino acids: CASSLGENTGELFF.

The rearrangement joins TRBV3-1 (or the pseudogene TRBV3-2) to TRBJ2-1, with 12 nucleotides matching TRBD2. Germline CDR1 LGHDT, CDR2 YNNKEL (reference sequence). This CDR3 is built from 17 residues. The J segment lost 4 bases and the V segment lost 5 bases, leaving 9 bases of the junction unmatched. As DNA, the CDR3 is TGTGCCAGCAGCTCCCGGACTAGCGGGGACCATTACAATGAGCAGTTCTTC. Its translation is CASSSRTSGDHYNEQFF.

The chain carries TRBV6-5 and TRBJ2-7; D gene ambiguous. V dropped 7 bases and J dropped 0 bases, with 13 bases sitting between them. The CDR3 consists of 14 residues. The V gene's germline CDR1 is MNHEY and CDR2 SVGAGI. The DNA of the CDR3 is TGTGCCAGCATTGGCGGATCAGGCTCCTACGAGCAGTACGTC. Amino acids: CASIGGSGSYEQYV.

The chain has TRBV25-1 and TRBJ1-1; D ambiguous. The CDR3 contains 14 residues. Trimming removed 1 base at V and 1 base at J, with 7 bases between. The germline V gene encodes CDR1 MGHDK and CDR2 SYGVNS. The CDR3 loop is CASSEFNGNTEAFF. CDR3 coding DNA: TGTGCCAGCAGTGAATTCAACGGGAACACTGAAGCTTTCTTT.

V and J are TRBV19 and TRBJ1-1; 8 nucleotides agree with TRBD1. Per germline, CDR1 LNHDA and CDR2 SQIVND (reference sequence). The CDR3 has 16 residues. V shed 0 bases and J 0 bases; nucleotides not matched to a gene: 3. The DNA of the CDR3 is TGTGCCAGTAGTATAGACCCGGGACAGGTGAACACTGAAGCTTTCTTT. Translation: CASSIDPGQVNTEAFF.

The rearrangement uses TRBV5-1 and TRBJ2-7; either TRBD1 or TRBD2 may fit D (5 bases each). The CDR3 consists of 16 residues. Per the germline V gene, CDR1 is SGHRS and CDR2 is YFSETQ. V was shortened by 2 bases and J by 0 bases, with 15 bases between the two germline ends. DNA of the CDR3: TGCGCCAGCAGCTTTCCCCGGGACGGCGTCTCCTACGAGCAGTACTTC. As protein: CASSFPRDGVSYEQYF.

The rearrangement uses TRBV18 and TRBJ1-1, with 10 bases lining up with TRBD1. V was pared by 4 bases and J by 4 bases, with 9 bases of the junction left unmatched. CDR1 and CDR2 from the germline V gene are KGHSH and LQKENI. This CDR3 has 16 residues. The DNA of the CDR3 is TGTGCCAGCTCACTTGGGACAGGGGCTTTCGGCACTGAAGCTTTCTTT. This encodes CASSLGTGAFGTEAFF.

This chain links TRBV6-1 with TRBJ2-7; 9 nucleotides agree with TRBD1. The CDR3 covers 15 residues. J lost 6 bases, V lost 6 bases, and 12 bases had no gene match. Germline CDR1 reads MNHNS; CDR2 reads SASEGT. The CDR3 DNA reads TGTGCCAGCAGGATGGTCCGGGACAGGGAGATCGAGCAGTACTTC. Amino acid sequence: CASRMVRDREIEQYF.

This clone was observed once. The chain joins TRBV29-1 to TRBJ2-3; D is perhaps TRBD1 (5 bases). Germline V gives CDR1 SQVTM, CDR2 ANQGSEA. The CDR3 sequence is 17 residues long. V was trimmed by 4 bases and J by 0 bases, leaving 20 bases between them. CDR3 residues: CSVAALGQTFSTDTQYF. The CDR3 DNA sequence: TGCAGCGTTGCTGCTCTAGGACAAACTTTTAGCACAGATACGCAGTATTTT.

The rearrangement links TRBV4-2 to TRBJ1-2; TRBD1 is a possible D gene (5 bases). Trimming pared 0 bases from V and 8 bases from J, leaving 13 bases between. Germline lookup yields CDR1 LGHNA and CDR2 YNFKEQ. This CDR3 has 14 residues. The CDR3 DNA follows: TGTGCCAGCAGCCAAGATCATAAAGGGGCCGGCTACACCTTC. The encoded protein is CASSQDHKGAGYTF.

This chain links TRBV5-1 with TRBJ1-1; 7 bases are shared with TRBD1. Germline V gene sequence: CDR1 SGHRS, CDR2 YFSETQ. The ends lost 3 bases at V and 5 bases at J; junction bases unmatched: 7. This CDR3 is 14 amino acids long. The CDR3 DNA follows: TGCGCCAGCAGCTGGAGACAGGGAGGAACTGAAGCTTTCTTT. Its translation: CASSWRQGGTEAFF.

In this sample, this clone turned up once. This chain joins TRBV7-3 and TRBJ2-2; no reliable D call. Per the germline V gene, CDR1 is SGHTA and CDR2 is FQGTGA. The CDR3 is made up of 12 amino acids. Trimming shortened V by 5 bases and J by 3 bases, and 4 bases separated the two germline ends. CDR3 sequence: CASSPDTGELFF. In DNA form, the CDR3 reads TGTGCCAGCAGCCCAGACACCGGGGAGCTGTTTTTT.

The genes are TRBV6-2 or TRBV6-3 and TRBJ1-1; no definite D call. This CDR3 region has 14 residues. Trimming shortened V by 2 bases and J by 6 bases, and 13 bases separated the two germline ends. CDR1 and CDR2 (germline): MNHEY, SVGEGT. CDR3 residues: CASSYRARPSEAFF. The CDR3 DNA reads TGTGCCAGCAGTTACAGGGCACGACCCTCTGAAGCTTTCTTT.

This sequence joins TRBV20-1 and TRBJ1-5, with no clear D. This CDR3 is built from 13 residues. In germline, CDR1 is DFQATT, CDR2 SNEGSKA (reference sequence). Deletions cut 5 bases from V and 6 bases from J, with 14 bases between. This CDR3 is CSAGEGGLQPQHF. The CDR3, as DNA: TGCAGTGCTGGTGAGGGCGGGCTTCAGCCCCAGCATTTT.